Listed below are T cell receptor beta chains from one sample, sequenced in a study of post-analysis software for immune sequencing data. TCRdb passed the PCR reads through MiXCR, listing each CDR3 protein once. This table holds approximately 770,000 distinct CDR3 sequences, about 43% found once. The specimen was blood. All receptors come from a girl between 5 and 17 years old with multiple sclerosis. The CDR3 runs from the conserved cysteine through the conserved F or W. The D gene is left open where the match is weak. Only part of the rows carry a size: once, few, many, or a class if the clone is expanded.

clone_size j_call d_call v_call cdr3_length cdr3_aa cdr3_nt
- TRBJ2-7 - TRBV5-1 13 CASGLGGHYEQYF TGCGCCAGCGGTCTGGGCGGCCACTACGAGCAGTACTTC
- TRBJ2-7 TRBD2 TRBV20-1 14 CSAPLAGVAYEQYF TGCAGTGCCCCTCTAGCGGGGGTTGCCTACGAGCAGTACTTC
- TRBJ2-1 - TRBV7-9 14 CASSHRDVYNEQFF TGTGCCAGCAGCCATCGGGACGTCTACAATGAGCAGTTCTTC
- TRBJ2-3 - TRBV7-2 14 CASSFTVGTDTQYF TGTGCCAGCAGCTTTACAGTGGGCACAGATACGCAGTATTTT
few TRBJ2-5 - TRBV7-9 17 CASRPVWGLDNEETQYF TGTGCCAGCAGACCCGTTTGGGGCTTAGATAATGAAGAGACCCAGTACTTC
- TRBJ2-5 - TRBV3-1 12 CASSSQASEQYF TGTGCCAGCAGCTCTCAGGCGAGTGAGCAGTACTTC
- TRBJ2-6 - TRBV7-2 18 CASSLLGPTGLGANVLTF TGTGCCAGCAGCTTACTCGGCCCTACAGGTCTTGGGGCCAACGTCCTGACTTTC
few TRBJ1-5 TRBD1 TRBV10-3 14 CAISEGTGGQPQHF TGTGCCATCAGTGAGGGGACAGGAGGCCAGCCCCAGCATTTT
few TRBJ2-1 TRBD2 TRBV4-1 17 CASSQVATSGRANEQFF TGCGCCAGCAGCCAAGTTGCGACTAGCGGGAGGGCCAATGAGCAGTTCTTC
- TRBJ2-7 - TRBV5-1 14 CASSLNQGIYEQYF TGCGCCAGCAGCTTGAATCAGGGGATCTACGAGCAGTACTTC
- TRBJ1-2 - TRBV27 14 CASSLAAPPAFYTF TGTGCCAGCAGTTTAGCGGCTCCCCCCGCCTTCTACACCTTC
- TRBJ2-1 - TRBV24-1 16 CATSEPGTGLYNEQFF TGTGCCACCAGTGAGCCCGGGACCGGACTATACAATGAGCAGTTCTTC
many TRBJ2-3 TRBD2 TRBV5-1 15 CASSLRGLAGDTQYF TGCGCCAGCAGCTTGCGGGGACTAGCGGGGGATACGCAGTATTTT
- TRBJ2-5 - TRBV12-3/TRBV12-4 16 CASSLATGRGEETQYF TGTGCCAGCAGTTTAGCGACAGGGAGGGGGGAAGAGACCCAGTACTTC
- TRBJ2-3 TRBD2 TRBV27 15 CASSSGSGNRDTQYF TGTGCCAGCAGTTCCGGTAGCGGGAACCGAGATACGCAGTATTTT
- TRBJ2-1 TRBD2 TRBV20-1 15 CSARDLAGYPNEQFF TGCAGTGCTAGAGACCTAGCGGGATACCCGAATGAGCAGTTCTTC
- TRBJ2-5 - TRBV15 13 CATSLAVSETQYF TGTGCCACCTCTCTTGCGGTATCAGAGACCCAGTACTTC
- TRBJ2-7 TRBD2 TRBV29-1 15 CSVEGGLAGDDEQYF TGCAGCGTTGAAGGGGGGCTAGCGGGAGACGACGAGCAGTACTTC
few TRBJ2-1 - TRBV7-6 13 CASSLAESQLQFF TGTGCCAGCAGCTTAGCAGAGAGCCAGCTTCAGTTCTTC
- TRBJ2-3 TRBD2 TRBV11-1 16 CASSLWTSTGADTQYF TGTGCCAGCAGCCTCTGGACTAGTACAGGAGCAGATACGCAGTATTTT
few TRBJ2-5 - TRBV7-9 13 CASSLQVQETQYF TGTGCCAGCAGCTTGCAGGTCCAAGAGACCCAGTACTTC
few TRBJ2-7 TRBD2 TRBV7-3 13 CASSPTSGSEQYF TGTGCCAGCAGCCCTACTAGCGGGAGCGAGCAGTACTTC
- TRBJ2-5 TRBD2 TRBV20-1 15 CSAPLAGGIQETQYF TGCAGTGCTCCCCTAGCGGGAGGAATTCAAGAGACCCAGTACTTC
few TRBJ2-7 - TRBV5-1 13 CASSPPGGSEQYF TGCGCCAGCAGCCCACCTGGGGGGAGCGAGCAGTACTTC
- TRBJ1-1 - TRBV5-1 16 CASSLAGGGPNTEAFF TGCGCCAGCAGCTTGGCCGGCGGGGGACCGAACACTGAAGCTTTCTTT
few TRBJ2-7 - TRBV5-1 16 CASSLANSVHSYEQYF TGCGCCAGCAGCTTGGCCAACAGCGTACACTCCTACGAGCAGTACTTC
few TRBJ2-5 TRBD2 TRBV2 12 CASEGGRLAEYF TGTGCCAGCGAAGGGGGGAGACTAGCGGAGTACTTC
- TRBJ1-1 - TRBV4-1 12 CASSHLTTEAFF TGCGCCAGCAGCCATCTCACGACTGAAGCTTTCTTT
- TRBJ2-1 TRBD2 TRBV9 16 CASSVGLAASYNEQFF TGTGCCAGCAGCGTAGGACTAGCGGCCTCCTACAATGAGCAGTTCTTC
- TRBJ2-2 - TRBV27 14 CASSGASWAGERFF TGTGCCAGCAGTGGGGCCAGTTGGGCCGGGGAGCGGTTTTTT
- TRBJ1-2 - TRBV6-5 13 CASRLAGTYGYTF TGTGCCAGCAGGCTGGCAGGGACCTATGGCTACACCTTC
- TRBJ2-1 TRBD2 TRBV20-1 15 CSARGGLVSYNEQFF TGCAGTGCTAGAGGGGGACTAGTATCCTACAATGAGCAGTTCTTC
- TRBJ2-5 - TRBV20-1 12 CSPRDLQETQYF TGCAGTCCCCGTGACCTCCAAGAGACCCAGTACTTC